This entry lists 14 T cell receptor beta chains sequenced from one sample in a study of beta chain features in type 1 diabetes. Expressed TCRB transcripts were sequenced because the isolated RNA had all been reverse transcribed beforehand. Sequenced by immunoSEQ multiplex PCR; TCRdb stores in-frame clones only, minus some. The top ten clones hold 1% to 1.5% of a sample with some 200,000 clones, 9.5% to 13% of them seen once. The sequenced sample was central memory CD4+ T cells from blood. Receptors originate from a young man in good health.

This clone was detected a few times. The chain joins TRBV5-1 to TRBJ2-5, with TRBD2 matching 13 bases. Germline V gene data show CDR1 as SGHRS and CDR2 as YFSETQ. The CDR3 runs 15 residues. V trimming: 4 bases; J trimming: 5 bases; junction bases outside the gene matches: 5. The CDR3 protein is CASSIGLAGVETQYF. The CDR3, as DNA: TGCGCCAGCAGCATCGGACTAGCGGGAGTGGAGACCCAGTACTTC.

The chain is built from TRBV5-1 and TRBJ2-7; 10 bases fit TRBD2. This CDR3 is 15 amino acids long. Germline values: CDR1 SGHRS, CDR2 YFSETQ. The V and J ends lost 4 bases and 2 bases, in that order; junction bases with no gene match: 6. CDR3 in DNA: TGCGCCAGCAGCCGGCTAGCGGGAGCACCCTACGAGCAGTACTTC. Protein sequence: CASSRLAGAPYEQYF.

In this sample, this clone turned up a few times. A junction end diverges from the germline sequence, so it may reflect a read error. This chain links TRBV15 with TRBJ2-7; D might be TRBD2 (5 bases). Germline assignment: CDR1 LNHNV and CDR2 YYDKDF (reference sequence). This CDR3 has 14 amino acids. The CDR3 here is CATSRGADSHEQYF. CDR3 sequence (DNA): TGTGCCACCAGCAGAGGGGCGGACTCCCACGAGCAGTACTTC. The variable domain in full, with the rest retrieved from reference TRBV15 and TRBJ2-7, is DAMVIQNPRYQVTQFGKPVTLSCSQTLNHNVMYWYQQKSSQAPKLLFHYYDKDFNNEADTPDNFQSRRPNTSFCFLDIRSPGLGDTAMYLCATSRGADSHEQYFGPGTRLTVT.

The genes are TRBV27 and TRBJ1-5; D is possibly TRBD1 (5 bases). The germline CDR1 and CDR2 sequences are MNHEY and SMNVEV (reference sequence). The CDR3 sequence is 12 residues long. The V gene lost 6 bases and the J gene lost 9 bases, with 12 bases spanning the gap. The CDR3 spells CASRLPGGPQHF. In nucleotides, the CDR3 is TGTGCCAGCAGGCTTCCCGGGGGGCCCCAGCATTTT.

This clone has more than one count but fewer than ten. J is TRBJ2-5 and V is TRBV18; 10 bases agree with TRBD2. Germline V gene sequence: CDR1 KGHSH, CDR2 LQKENI. Trimming took 2 bases from V and 3 from J; bases not matched to a gene: 6. This CDR3 region has 16 residues. CDR3 in amino acids: CASSPVRLAGEETQYF. The CDR3 DNA reads as TGTGCCAGCTCACCAGTCCGGCTAGCGGGAGAAGAGACCCAGTACTTC. The full variable domain, completed using reference TRBV18 and TRBJ2-5, is NAGVMQNPRHLVRRRGQEARLRCSPMKGHSHVYWYRQLPEEGLKFMVYLQKENIIDESGMPKERFSAEFPKEGPSILRIQQVVRGDSAAYFCASSPVRLAGEETQYFGPGTRLLVL.

The rearrangement uses TRBV19 and TRBJ2-1, with 10 bases lining up with TRBD1. Germline V gives CDR1 LNHDA, CDR2 SQIVND (reference sequence). The CDR3 length is 15 residues. V shed 10 bases, J shed 4 bases, and the junction held 10 bases outside the gene matches. The CDR3 DNA reads TGTGCCACCGAGAGAGGACAGGGGGGTTACAATGAGCAGTTCTTC. Residues: CATERGQGGYNEQFF.

This clone has a handful of counts. The chain recombines TRBV7-9 with TRBJ1-1; unclear D gene. This CDR3 spans 14 amino acids. V lost 5 bases to trimming and J lost 0 bases, with 10 bases between them. Germline V CDR1 and CDR2: SEHNR, FQNEAQ (reference sequence). CDR3 protein: CASSKRGLNTEAFF. The CDR3, as DNA: TGTGCCAGCAGCAAACGGGGTTTGAACACTGAAGCTTTCTTT.

V usage is TRBV6-5 and J usage is TRBJ2-3; D is uncertain. Trimming shortened V by 2 bases and J by 5 bases, and 5 bases separated the two germline ends. Germline-derived CDR1 and CDR2 are MNHEY and SVGAGI. The CDR3 is made up of 12 amino acids. Here the CDR3 reads CASSYGLDTQYF. In DNA, the CDR3 is TGTGCCAGCAGTTACGGCTTAGATACGCAGTATTTT.

The table lists this clone with a few counts. Other DNA sequences in the sample encode the same CDR3. CDR3 sequence (DNA): TGTGCCAGCAGCTTAACCAGCGGGAGCTACGAGCAGTACTTC. Its translation: CASSLTSGSYEQYF. The chain has TRBV7-9 and TRBJ2-7; 8 bases align to TRBD2. The CDR3 loop spans 14 amino acids. Trimming removed 2 bases from V and 3 bases from J; junction bases left unmatched: 3. The germline V gene has CDR1 SEHNR and CDR2 FQNEAQ (reference sequence).

The chain has TRBV2 and TRBJ2-3; unclear D gene. The length of the CDR3 is 14 residues. The germline CDR1 and CDR2 sequences are SNHLY and FYNNEI. Trimming removed 1 base from V and 2 bases from J, with 7 bases in between. CDR3 residues: CASSEGSYTDTQYF. DNA for the CDR3: TGTGCCAGCAGTGAAGGGAGCTACACAGATACGCAGTATTTT.

The chain couples TRBV4-1 to TRBJ2-1, with 10 bases lining up with TRBD2. The germline CDR1 and CDR2 sequences are MGHRA and YSYEKL. Unmatched junction bases numbered 8, after V lost 0 bases and J lost 12 bases. The CDR3 spans 15 residues. In nucleotides, the CDR3 is TGCGCCAGCAGCCAAGATCAGCGGGAGCGGGGGGGGCAGTTCTTC. Amino acid sequence: CASSQDQRERGGQFF.

The gene calls are TRBV5-1 and TRBJ1-1; D is perhaps TRBD1 (6 bases). V was shortened by 1 base and J by 7 bases, with 17 bases between the two germline ends. The germline gives CDR1 SGHRS, CDR2 YFSETQ. This CDR3 is built from 15 residues. CDR3 region: CASSLRGAEYNEAFF. In DNA form, the CDR3 reads TGCGCCAGCAGCTTGCGGGGGGCTGAGTATAATGAAGCTTTCTTT.

CDR3 protein: CASSFGTGETQYF. The CDR3 coding sequence is TGTGCCAGCAGCTTTGGAACTGGGGAGACCCAGTACTTC. V is TRBV7-8 and J is TRBJ2-5; D not certain. This CDR3 region has 13 residues. The ends were cut back, 3 bases at V and 5 bases at J, with 10 bases in the middle. The germline CDR1 and CDR2 sequences are SGHVS and FQNEAQ.

This clone was seen only a few times. V and J are TRBV4-1 and TRBJ2-7, with 9 nucleotides matching TRBD2. Germline V gives CDR1 MGHRA, CDR2 YSYEKL. CDR3 length: 15 residues. V shed 4 bases, J shed 2 bases, and the junction held 6 bases outside the gene matches. The CDR3 DNA reads TGCGCCAGCAGCCGCTTCGGCGGGAGGGCCTACGAGCAGTACTTC. Encoded protein: CASSRFGGRAYEQYF.